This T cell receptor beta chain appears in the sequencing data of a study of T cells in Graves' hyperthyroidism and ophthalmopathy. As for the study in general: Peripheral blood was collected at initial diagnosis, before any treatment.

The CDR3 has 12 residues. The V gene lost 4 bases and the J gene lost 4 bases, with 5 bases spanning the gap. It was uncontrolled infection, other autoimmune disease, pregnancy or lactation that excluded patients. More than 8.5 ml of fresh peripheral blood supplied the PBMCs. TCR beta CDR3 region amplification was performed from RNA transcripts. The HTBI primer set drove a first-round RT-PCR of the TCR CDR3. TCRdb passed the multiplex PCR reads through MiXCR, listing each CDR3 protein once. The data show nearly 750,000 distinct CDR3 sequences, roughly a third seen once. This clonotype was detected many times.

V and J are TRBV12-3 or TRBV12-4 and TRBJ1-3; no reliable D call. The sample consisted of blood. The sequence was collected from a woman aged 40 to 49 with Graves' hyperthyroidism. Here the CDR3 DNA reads TGTGCCAGCAGTTCCGTCGGAAACACCATATATTTT. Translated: CASSSVGNTIYF.